The present TCR beta chain was sequenced within a study of blood T cell repertoires in COVID-19. Looked up from germline, CDR1 is LNHDA and CDR2 is SQIVND (reference sequence). The CDR3 contains 14 residues. V was pared by 6 bases and J by 5 bases, with 14 bases between. As handled by the study authors: Reference gene primer amplification in the assay estimated nucleated cell counts. The repertoire was sequenced with immunoSEQ multiplex PCR; TCRdb's copy has only in-frame clones and lacks some. The V and J calls and clone size come from that table; D and trimming were worked out from the DNA. This sample has roughly 150,000 clones, with about 85% found just once.

The receptor's source is a woman between 50 and 59 years old with COVID-19, enrolled during active disease. This chain connects TRBV19 to TRBJ1-5, with no clear D. Sequenced sample: peripheral blood. For the CDR3, the DNA is TGTGCCAGTAGCGCCGGGTTTAATTATCAGCCCCAGCATTTT. It encodes CASSAGFNYQPQHF.